A single sample gave rise to the 8 T cell receptor beta chains below, sequenced in a study of blood T cell repertoires in COVID-19. Some clones are missing from TCRdb's copy, which holds only in-frame ones; the method was immunoSEQ multiplex PCR. Of over 150,000 clones detected, roughly 85% appear once; the ten largest clones hold 10%. Sample: peripheral blood. These receptors originate from a woman over 75 with active or convalescent COVID-19.

The chain couples TRBV2 to TRBJ1-1; D possibly corresponds to TRBD1 (6 bases). The length of the CDR3 is 15 residues. Deletions cut 7 bases from V and 1 base from J, with 16 bases between. The germline gives CDR1 SNHLY, CDR2 FYNNEI. The CDR3 coding sequence is TGTGCCAGCACCAGTAGACAGGCAGAGAACACTGAAGCTTTCTTT. Translated, it gives CASTSRQAENTEAFF. Variable domain in full (rest from reference TRBV2 and TRBJ1-1): EPEVTQTPSHQVTQMGQEVILRCVPISNHLYFYWYRQILGQKVEFLVSFYNNEISEKSEIFDDQFSVERPDGSNFTLKIRSTKLEDSAMYFCASTSRQAENTEAFFGQGTRLTVV.

The table lists this clone with a count of one. The chain recombines TRBV19 with TRBJ2-1; 15 bases line up with TRBD2. CDR1 is LNHDA and CDR2 is SQIVND in the germline V gene (reference sequence). V shed 4 bases and J 10 bases; nucleotides not matched to a gene: 14. This CDR3 has 18 residues. The CDR3 loop is CASSKPTRTSGRALEQFF. The DNA of the CDR3 is TGTGCCAGTAGTAAACCTACTAGGACTAGCGGGAGGGCCCTCGAGCAGTTCTTC.

The V gene is TRBV5-6, the J gene TRBJ1-6; D is unresolved. Germline V gene sequence: CDR1 SGHDT, CDR2 YYEEEE. CDR3 length equals 14 residues. V was trimmed by 0 bases and J by 10 bases, leaving 11 bases between them. The CDR3 coding sequence is TGTGCCAGCAGCTTGGATATGGGAGGGTCACCCCTCCACTTT. It yields the protein CASSLDMGGSPLHF.

The chain recombines TRBV2 with TRBJ2-7; 8 nucleotides align to TRBD2. Germline trimming cut 5 bases from V and 4 bases from J; bases unmatched to any gene: 4. The CDR3 sequence is 13 residues long. The V gene's germline CDR1 is SNHLY and CDR2 FYNNEI. CDR3 protein: CASSSGSQYEQYF. The CDR3 DNA follows: TGTGCCAGCAGTAGCGGGAGCCAATACGAGCAGTACTTC.

This clone was counted only a few times. V usage is TRBV7-3 and J usage is TRBJ2-1; D might be TRBD2 (6 bases). V was trimmed by 5 bases and J by 9 bases, leaving 17 bases between them. Germline CDR1 SGHTA, CDR2 FQGTGA. The CDR3 is 14 residues long. DNA for the CDR3: TGTGCCAGCAGCCCAACCCCCCACGGGAGTGAGCAGTTCTTC. It is translated as CASSPTPHGSEQFF. Full variable domain (rest looked up from reference TRBV7-3 and TRBJ2-1): GAGVSQTPSNKVTEKGKYVELRCDPISGHTALYWYRQSLGQGPEFLIYFQGTGAADDSGLPNDRFFAVRPEGSVSTLKIQRTERGDSAVYLCASSPTPHGSEQFFGPGTRLTVL.

V gene TRBV20-1 combines with J gene TRBJ2-7; D is possibly TRBD2 (6 bases). Germline CDR1 DFQATT, CDR2 SNEGSKA (reference sequence). The CDR3 sequence is 11 residues long. V was shortened by 4 bases and J by 4 bases, with 8 bases between the two germline ends. In DNA form, the CDR3 reads TGCAGTGCTAAGGGGACTTACGAGCAGTACTTC. Its protein is CSAKGTYEQYF.

The chain combines TRBV9 with TRBJ1-6; 8 nucleotides line up with TRBD1. The CDR3 consists of 16 residues. The germline V gene has CDR1 SGDLS and CDR2 YYNGEE. The V gene end was trimmed by 2 bases and the J gene end by 7 bases; junction bases not matched to a gene: 8. CDR3 sequence (DNA): TGTGCCAGCAGCGTTGGACCAGACAGGGGAAATTCACCCCTCCACTTT. It specifies CASSVGPDRGNSPLHF.

In its sample, this clone was seen a few times. This chain links TRBV2 with TRBJ1-4, with D possibly being TRBD1 (6 bases). Per the germline V gene, CDR1 is SNHLY and CDR2 is FYNNEI. Trimming removed 6 bases at V and 7 bases at J, with 15 bases between. The CDR3 has 14 amino acids. The CDR3 here is CASRVRGASEKLFF. CDR3 nucleotide sequence: TGTGCCAGCAGGGTCCGGGGGGCCAGTGAAAAACTGTTTTTT.